The 28 T cell receptor beta chains in this list originate from one sample, sequenced in a study of blood T cell repertoires in COVID-19. Here immunoSEQ multiplex PCR was the method, and the copy in TCRdb shows in-frame clones only, minus some. The table has approximately 190,000 clones, approximately 79% seen once. Material for sequencing was PBMCs or T cells enriched from blood (not recorded which). These receptors came from a woman between 55 and 75 years old with acute COVID-19.

This rearrangement joins TRBV30 to TRBJ2-7, with TRBD1 identical over 7 bases. CDR3 size: 12 residues. J lost 5 bases, V lost 2 bases, and 3 bases had no gene match. CDR1 and CDR2 from the germline V gene are GTSNPN and SVGIG (reference sequence). For the CDR3, the DNA is TGTGCCTGGAGTCAACAGGGGAACGAGCAGTACTTC. This translates into CAWSQQGNEQYF.

This sequence joins TRBV12-3 or TRBV12-4 and TRBJ2-7, with 8 bases that match TRBD2. V dropped 6 bases and J dropped 3; count of bases not matched to a gene: 4. The CDR3 spans 13 residues. The CDR3 reads CASRFSGVYEQYF. CDR3 nucleotides: TGTGCCAGCAGATTTAGCGGGGTCTACGAGCAGTACTTC.

The rearrangement links TRBV12-3 or TRBV12-4 to TRBJ2-7; TRBD1 might be the D (6 bases). V was cut by 6 bases and J by 3 bases, with 12 bases left in between. The CDR3 has 13 amino acids. CDR3 in amino acids: CASRTTGYYEQYF. The CDR3 DNA sequence: TGTGCCAGCAGGACGACAGGTTACTACGAGCAGTACTTC.

This rearrangement joins TRBV27 to TRBJ1-5; D may be TRBD1 (5 bases). The CDR3 runs 15 residues. Trimming left V 6 bases short and J 6 bases short, with 18 bases between. The germline CDR1 and CDR2 sequences are MNHEY and SMNVEV (reference sequence). The CDR3 DNA is TGTGCCAGCAGCTCAGGACCTGGCAGGGTTCAGCCCCAGCATTTT. It codes for CASSSGPGRVQPQHF.

The chain has TRBV24-1 and TRBJ1-2; weak D call: TRBD1 (5 bases). The CDR3 has 12 amino acids. Trimming took off 8 bases at V and 7 bases at J, with 13 bases between the two ends. Germline CDR1 reads KGHDR; CDR2 reads SFDVKD. The DNA of the CDR3 is TGTGCCACCACCCGGGGGGACGGTGGCTACACCTTC. It yields the protein CATTRGDGGYTF.

The chain is built from TRBV7-2 and TRBJ2-5, with D maybe TRBD2 (5 bases). The V end lost 5 bases, the J end lost 1 base, and 11 bases lay between the germline ends. Germline V lookup: CDR1 SGHTA, CDR2 FQGNSA. The CDR3 spans 14 residues. CDR3 coding DNA: TGTGCCAGCAGCCCTCTCGGGGTCCAAGAGACCCAGTACTTC. This sequence encodes CASSPLGVQETQYF.

The rearrangement links TRBV6-5 to TRBJ2-3; D remains unclear. The V and J ends lost 7 bases and 0 bases respectively, with 5 bases between them. The CDR3 totals 12 residues. Germline assignment: CDR1 MNHEY and CDR2 SVGAGI. CDR3 sequence reads: CASTLSTDTQYF. CDR3 bases: TGTGCCAGCACGCTAAGCACAGATACGCAGTATTTT.

This chain uses TRBV7-2 with TRBJ1-4; no definite D call. Germline V CDR1 and CDR2: SGHTA, FQGNSA. Trimming left V 2 bases short and J 2 bases short, with 3 bases between. There are 13 residues in the CDR3. This chain's CDR3 is CASSLLTNEKLFF. CDR3 coding DNA: TGTGCCAGCAGCTTACTGACTAATGAAAAACTGTTTTTT.

V gene TRBV7-2 combines with J gene TRBJ2-1; D is perhaps TRBD2 (6 bases). Germline lookup yields CDR1 SGHTA and CDR2 FQGNSA. Deletions cut 1 base from V and 14 bases from J, with 15 bases between. This CDR3 is 13 amino acids long. The CDR3 spells CASSLGVGTAKFF. In DNA form, the CDR3 reads TGTGCCAGCAGCTTAGGGGTCGGGACTGCAAAGTTCTTC. Variable domain in full (rest from reference TRBV7-2 and TRBJ2-1): GAGVSQSPSNKVTEKGKDVELRCDPISGHTALYWYRQSLGQGLEFLIYFQGNSAPDKSGLPSDRFSAERTGGSVSTLTIQRTQQEDSAVYLCASSLGVGTAKFFGPGTRLTVL.

The CDR3 is CASSLGTGNNYGYTF. CDR3 coding DNA: TGTGCCAGCAGCTTGGGGACAGGGAACAACTATGGCTACACCTTC. This sequence joins TRBV5-8 and TRBJ1-2; TRBD1 agrees at 8 bases. V was clipped by 0 bases and J by 2 bases; unmatched bases: 3. This CDR3 has 15 residues. Germline CDR1 and CDR2: SGHTS and YDEGEE. The variable domain in full, completed from reference TRBV5-8 and TRBJ1-2, reads EAGVTQSPTHLIKTRGQQATLRCSPISGHTSVYWYQQALGLGLQFLLWYDEGEERNRGNFPPRFSGRQFPNYSSELNVNALELEDSALYLCASSLGTGNNYGYTFGSGTRLTVV.

This clone was seen just once. The genes are TRBV7-2 and TRBJ1-3; D unclear. The CDR3 sequence is 14 residues long. The V gene's germline CDR1 is SGHTA and CDR2 FQGNSA. Trimming cost V 3 bases and J 9 bases, with 15 bases left between them. Here the CDR3 reads CASSFGDGGSTIYF. DNA for the CDR3: TGTGCCAGCAGCTTTGGAGACGGAGGCTCCACCATATATTTT. Combining the CDR3 with reference TRBV7-2 and TRBJ1-3 gives the whole variable domain GAGVSQSPSNKVTEKGKDVELRCDPISGHTALYWYRQSLGQGLEFLIYFQGNSAPDKSGLPSDRFSAERTGGSVSTLTIQRTQQEDSAVYLCASSFGDGGSTIYFGEGSWLTVV.

The gene calls are TRBV10-2 and TRBJ2-3; 8 bases align to TRBD2. This CDR3 comprises 16 residues. From germline, CDR1 is WSHSY and CDR2 SAAADI. V trimming: 6 bases; J trimming: 6 bases; junction bases outside the gene matches: 14. The CDR3 DNA reads TGCGCCAGCAGAGACCATTCCGGGACTAGTAAGGATACGCAGTATTTT. Encoded protein: CASRDHSGTSKDTQYF.

The chain carries TRBV3-1 (or the pseudogene TRBV3-2) and TRBJ2-1, with 13 bases that match TRBD2. In germline, CDR1 is LGHDT, CDR2 YNNKEL (reference sequence). This CDR3 is built from 19 residues. V shed 3 bases and J 7 bases; nucleotides not matched to a gene: 15. The CDR3 region is CASSHTFSGTSGIANEQFF. CDR3 nucleotides: TGTGCCAGCAGCCATACCTTTTCCGGGACTAGCGGGATAGCGAATGAGCAGTTCTTC.

The rearrangement uses TRBV5-4 and TRBJ2-7, with 7 bases that match TRBD1. Per the germline V gene, CDR1 is SGHNT and CDR2 is YYREEE (reference sequence). V shed 2 bases, J shed 2 bases, and the junction held 4 bases outside the gene matches. The CDR3 runs to 14 residues. The CDR3 here is CASSFRQGPYEQYV. Here the CDR3 DNA reads TGTGCCAGCAGCTTTCGACAGGGTCCCTACGAGCAGTACGTC.

The gene calls are TRBV7-2 and TRBJ1-2; 9 nucleotides agree with TRBD1. J lost 8 bases, V lost 6 bases, and 10 bases had no gene match. Germline V gene data show CDR1 as SGHTA and CDR2 as FQGNSA. This CDR3 region has 14 residues. The CDR3 loop reads CASSYTGTGSGYTF. For the CDR3, the DNA is TGTGCCAGCAGTTACACCGGGACAGGGAGCGGCTACACCTTC.

The chain's CDR3 is CASSLDRTTTGELFF. The CDR3 DNA follows: TGTGCCAGCAGCTTAGACAGGACAACCACCGGGGAGCTGTTTTTT. The J gene is TRBJ2-2, the V gene TRBV7-2; D is possibly TRBD1 (5 bases). Germline V gives CDR1 SGHTA, CDR2 FQGNSA. The CDR3 runs 15 residues. The V and J ends lost 1 base and 4 bases respectively, with 10 bases between them.

Notes on this clone: Sequence at one end of the junction differs from germline and may be a read error. The rearrangement links TRBV4-1 to TRBJ1-1, with unresolved D. The CDR3 is 13 amino acids. CDR1 is MGHRA, CDR2 YSYEKL, per germline. The CDR3 protein is CASSQEVHTEAFF. The CDR3 coding sequence is TGCGCCAGCAGCCAAGAGGTTCACACGGAAGCTTTCTTT.

The chain carries TRBV9 and TRBJ2-7, with 8 bases lining up with TRBD2. After removal of 2 bases from V and 3 bases from J, the junction contained 7 bases not matched to a gene. Germline-derived CDR1 and CDR2 are SGDLS and YYNGEE. CDR3 length: 15 amino acids. The CDR3 region has the DNA TGTGCCAGCAGCGTGGCAAGCGGGAGAAGCTACGAGCAGTACTTC. It encodes CASSVASGRSYEQYF. The full variable domain, its missing parts supplied by reference TRBV9 and TRBJ2-7, is DSGVTQTPKHLITATGQRVTLRCSPRSGDLSVYWYQQSLDQGLQFLIQYYNGEERAKGNILERFSAQQFPDLHSELNLSSLELGDSALYFCASSVASGRSYEQYFGPGTRLTVT.

The genes are TRBV4-3 and TRBJ1-3, with D possibly being TRBD1 (6 bases). V lost 1 base and J 6 bases, leaving 13 bases between the germline ends. Germline V gene sequence: CDR1 LGHNA, CDR2 YSLEER. The CDR3 totals 15 residues. CDR3 in amino acids: CASSQGWGGENTIYF. In nucleotides, the CDR3 is TGCGCCAGCAGCCAAGGTTGGGGGGGCGAAAACACCATATATTTT.

This chain joins TRBV15 and TRBJ1-5, with a tentative D call TRBD1 (5 bases). The CDR3 has 14 amino acids. Trimming removed 3 bases from V and 4 bases from J, with 10 bases in between. In germline, CDR1 is LNHNV, CDR2 YYDKDF (reference sequence). For the CDR3, the DNA is TGTGCCACCAGCAGTCAGGGCAAAAATCAGCCCCAGCATTTT. Its protein is CATSSQGKNQPQHF.

The rearrangement links TRBV11-3 to TRBJ2-1; the D gene is possibly TRBD2 (6 bases). The V gene lost 1 base and the J gene lost 6 bases, with 13 bases spanning the gap. The CDR3 consists of 15 residues. Germline V lookup: CDR1 SGHNT, CDR2 YENEEA. The DNA for the CDR3 is TGTGCCAGCAGCTTAGGGCGGGAAATGGGCAATGAGCAGTTCTTC. This gives the protein CASSLGREMGNEQFF.

The table lists this clone with a few counts. The V gene is TRBV10-2, the J gene TRBJ2-2; D unresolved. Germline V gene lookup returns CDR1 WSHSY and CDR2 SAAADI. V lost 3 bases and J 1 base, leaving 6 bases between the germline ends. The CDR3 has 14 amino acids. The CDR3 is CASSEPGNTGELFF. The CDR3 DNA reads TGCGCCAGCAGTGAACCAGGGAACACCGGGGAGCTGTTTTTT.

The chain uses TRBV3-1 (or the pseudogene TRBV3-2) and TRBJ2-5; 11 bases map to TRBD2. The V and J ends lost 1 base and 7 bases, in that order; junction bases with no gene match: 11. The CDR3 runs 17 residues. Germline CDR1 reads LGHDT; CDR2 reads YNNKEL (reference sequence). The CDR3 protein is CASSQGLLAGGEGTQYF. The CDR3 DNA follows: TGTGCCAGCAGCCAAGGCCTTTTAGCGGGGGGGGAAGGGACCCAGTACTTC.

A word on this clone: The sample has other DNA sequences that encode this CDR3 too. This chain connects TRBV18 to TRBJ2-3; 13 bases fit TRBD2. The V segment lost 4 bases and the J segment 3 bases; nucleotides outside the gene matches: 1. This CDR3 is 15 amino acids long. CDR1 and CDR2 (germline): KGHSH, LQKENI. In DNA form, the CDR3 reads TGTGCCAGCTCACAGACTAGCGGGGGGACAGATACGCAGTATTTT. This encodes CASSQTSGGTDTQYF.

The chain uses TRBV18 and TRBJ2-3, with a possible D match to TRBD2 (5 bases). This CDR3 has 15 amino acids. Germline lookup yields CDR1 KGHSH and CDR2 LQKENI. Trimming took off 0 bases at V and 0 bases at J, with 7 bases between the two ends. The CDR3 sequence: CASSPPSASTDTQYF. The CDR3 DNA is TGTGCCAGCTCACCACCTAGCGCAAGCACAGATACGCAGTATTTT.

This chain uses TRBV18 with TRBJ2-7, with D perhaps matching TRBD2 (5 bases). This CDR3 has 16 residues. Trimming pared 2 bases from V and 3 bases from J, leaving 17 bases between. Germline-derived CDR1 and CDR2 are KGHSH and LQKENI. The CDR3 coding sequence is TGTGCCAGCTCACCAAAAAGACGAGAGGGAATCTACGAGCAGTACTTC. Encoded protein: CASSPKRREGIYEQYF.

The chain joins TRBV11-2 to TRBJ1-5, with D uncertain. Per germline, CDR1 SGHAT and CDR2 FQNNGV. Deletions cut 4 bases from V and 7 bases from J, with 20 bases between. The CDR3 runs to 16 residues. CDR3 protein: CASSSASGGIGQPQHF. The CDR3 region has the DNA TGTGCCAGCAGCTCCGCGTCCGGAGGGATCGGCCAGCCCCAGCATTTT.

This chain connects TRBV28 to TRBJ1-1; D uncertain. Looked up from germline, CDR1 is MDHEN and CDR2 is SYDVKM. The V end was cut by 1 base, the J end by 4 bases, with 22 bases between. The CDR3 consists of 18 residues. The CDR3 coding sequence is TGTGCCAGCAGTTTATACTCTTCTCGGCGACTCTCAAGCACTGAAGCTTTCTTT. This encodes CASSLYSSRRLSSTEAFF.